These 14 T cell receptor beta chains share one sample of origin, sequenced in a study of regulatory T cells in long-lasting Graves disease. Relying on iRepertoire HTBI primers and Arm-PCR of CDR3 regions, the team built TCR beta libraries. TCRdb re-analysed the multiplex PCR reads in MiXCR, keeping a single row per CDR3 protein. This sample carries about half a million distinct CDR3 sequences, about 22% of them seen once, and the ten largest clones take roughly 13%. The time point denotes: persistent/refractory GD, antithyroid drugs over 5 years with positive TRAb. There was RNA extracted from PBMCs, and the TCR library was made from it. Material: peripheral blood mononuclear cells (PBMCs), obtained when the disease was refractory, from a patient treated with antithyroid drugs. All receptors come from a female donor with Graves disease.

This clonotype appeared many times. The chain is built from TRBV28 and TRBJ2-1; the match to TRBD2 covers 10 bases. The junction had 15 bases not matched to a gene; V was cut back by 2 bases and J by 2 bases. From germline, CDR1 is MDHEN and CDR2 SYDVKM. The CDR3 has 20 amino acids. CDR3 nucleotide sequence: TGTGCCAGCAGTTTACGGACTAGCGGAAACTTATTCGGGGCCTACAATGAGCAGTTCTTC. Its protein is CASSLRTSGNLFGAYNEQFF.

Here the CDR3 DNA reads TGTGCCACCAGTGATAGGACTAGCGGGAGCACAGATACGCAGTATTTT. This codes for CATSDRTSGSTDTQYF. This chain connects TRBV24-1 to TRBJ2-3; 11 bases match TRBD2. This CDR3 has 16 amino acids. The V segment lost 3 bases and the J segment 0 bases; nucleotides outside the gene matches: 1. Germline values: CDR1 KGHDR, CDR2 SFDVKD.

This clonotype occurred many times. The chain employs TRBV15 and TRBJ2-7; possible D gene TRBD1, 6 bases. The length of the CDR3 is 14 residues. V was shortened by 0 bases and J by 4 bases, with 10 bases between the two germline ends. Germline V gene sequence: CDR1 LNHNV, CDR2 YYDKDF (reference sequence). CDR3 protein: CATSRDRTDYEQYF. DNA for the CDR3: TGTGCCACCAGCAGAGATCGGACAGATTACGAGCAGTACTTC.

The table lists this clonotype with many counts. This chain joins TRBV12-3 or TRBV12-4 and TRBJ1-6; maybe TRBD1 (6 bases). Trimming shortened V by 5 bases and J by 3 bases, and 8 bases separated the two germline ends. This CDR3 contains 14 residues. CDR3 region: CASSRQDYNSPLHF. CDR3 bases: TGTGCCAGCAGTAGACAGGACTATAATTCACCCCTCCACTTT.

This clonotype was seen repeatedly, ten times or more. The chain recombines TRBV12-3 or TRBV12-4 with TRBJ2-7, with 10 bases lining up with TRBD2. The CDR3 totals 17 residues. With V trimmed by 6 bases and J by 0 bases, 11 bases remained unmatched. For the CDR3, the DNA is TGTGCCAGCAGCGTCGGGGTAGCGGGAGGACCCTCCTACGAGCAGTACTTC. Translation: CASSVGVAGGPSYEQYF.

This clonotype was counted a single time. The conserved phenylalanine or tryptophan is not found at the CDR3 terminus, so this likely reflects a read error. This chain links TRBV11-2 with TRBJ2-5; D remains ambiguous. Germline loops: CDR1 SGHAT, CDR2 FQNNGV. Trimming pared 1 base from V and 5 bases from J, leaving 8 bases between. This CDR3 has 13 residues. CDR3: CASSLVTPETQYS. The CDR3 nucleotides are TGTGCCAGCAGCTTAGTGACCCCCGAGACCCAGTACTCC.

This rearrangement joins TRBV6-5 to TRBJ1-3, with 7 positions matching TRBD1. Trimming removed 2 bases from V and 4 bases from J; junction bases left unmatched: 8. The CDR3 is 16 amino acids. Germline lookup yields CDR1 MNHEY and CDR2 SVGAGI. CDR3 DNA: TGTGCCAGCAGTTACGTTCGGGGACAGTTAGGAAACACCATATATTTT. It specifies CASSYVRGQLGNTIYF.

This clonotype was seen ten or more times. This chain joins TRBV7-9 and TRBJ2-7; possible D gene TRBD2, 6 bases. The CDR3 sequence is 14 residues long. Germline loops: CDR1 SEHNR, CDR2 FQNEAQ (reference sequence). Between the trimmed V and J ends, which lost 4 bases and 2 bases, there was a span of 12 bases. The CDR3 here is CASSSAGRPYEQYF. The CDR3 region has the DNA TGTGCCAGCAGCTCCGCGGGACGCCCCTACGAGCAGTACTTC.

The chain is built from TRBV15 and TRBJ1-6, with a weak D call TRBD1 (6 bases). CDR3 size: 16 residues. CDR1 and CDR2 from the germline V gene are LNHNV and YYDKDF (reference sequence). The germline V and J ends were trimmed by 1 base and 4 bases, with 11 bases remaining between them. This CDR3 reads CATSRGIGQYNSPLHF. The CDR3 DNA follows: TGTGCCACCAGCAGAGGAATCGGACAGTATAATTCACCCCTCCACTTT.

This clonotype occurred many times. CDR3 loop: CASSWGLAESYEQYF. In nucleotides, the CDR3 is TGTGCCAGCAGCTGGGGACTAGCGGAGTCGTACGAGCAGTACTTC. The rearrangement links TRBV7-2 to TRBJ2-7; 11 nucleotides agree with TRBD2. The CDR3 covers 15 residues. Looked up from germline, CDR1 is SGHTA and CDR2 is FQGNSA. The V segment lost 4 bases and the J segment 4 bases; nucleotides outside the gene matches: 6.

In this sample, this clonotype turned up many times. This chain connects TRBV28 to TRBJ2-5; no firm D call. V lost 8 bases and J lost 1, with 11 bases in between. This CDR3 contains 13 residues. In germline, CDR1 is MDHEN, CDR2 SYDVKM. CDR3 region: CASFSQFQETQYF. In nucleotides, the CDR3 is TGTGCCAGCTTTAGCCAATTCCAAGAGACCCAGTACTTC.

The table lists this clonotype with many counts. V and J are TRBV28 and TRBJ1-1; D remains ambiguous. The CDR3 spans 17 residues. V was trimmed by 5 bases and J by 1 base, leaving 20 bases between them. Germline V gene lookup returns CDR1 MDHEN and CDR2 SYDVKM. The CDR3 bases are TGTGCCAGCAGTCCTCCCCTAAAACGGCGGAAGAACACTGAAGCTTTCTTT. Protein product: CASSPPLKRRKNTEAFF.

The chain carries TRBV25-1 and TRBJ2-2; D assignment may be TRBD1 or TRBD2 (5 bases each). The CDR3 length is 17 residues. The V gene's germline CDR1 is MGHDK and CDR2 SYGVNS. V was cut by 2 bases and J by 5 bases, with 18 bases left in between. In nucleotides, the CDR3 is TGTGCCAGCAGTGAAGATGGGGGAGCGAGAAAAACCGGGGAGCTGTTTTTT. Translated, it gives CASSEDGGARKTGELFF. The whole variable domain, remainder taken from reference TRBV25-1 and TRBJ2-2, is EADIYQTPRYLVIGTGKKITLECSQTMGHDKMYWYQQDPGMELHLIHYSYGVNSTEKGDLSSESTVSRIRTEHFPLTLESARPSHTSQYLCASSEDGGARKTGELFFGEGSRLTVL.

The rearrangement links TRBV12-3 or TRBV12-4 to TRBJ1-2, with 12 bases fitting TRBD1. CDR3 length: 17 residues. Unmatched junction bases numbered 10, after V lost 6 bases and J lost 2 bases. The CDR3 protein is CASSQVAGTGGNYGYTF. The CDR3 nucleotides are TGTGCCAGCAGCCAGGTCGCCGGGACAGGGGGCAACTATGGCTACACCTTC.